These T cell receptor beta chains were read from a single sample in a study of shared clonotypes between healthy human individuals. This table comes from immunoSEQ multiplex PCR, and its TCRdb copy is limited to in-frame clones, with some not included. This table holds around 2.5 million clones, approximately 93% found once. The sequenced sample consisted of naive CD4+ T cells from PBMCs. The receptor set was obtained from a man aged 18 to 30 in good health. Some clones in this sample may be carry-over from other donors' samples. The CDR3 runs from the conserved cysteine through the conserved F or W. D genes are given only for firm matches. Size is stated for part of the rows, as once, few or many counts, or as a class when the clone is expanded.

clone size: NA; D gene: NA; J gene: TRBJ1-2; V gene: TRBV5-4; CDR3 DNA: TGTGCCAGCAGCTTGGGTTCGGCAGGGCAGTCGAGGCTCTATGGCTACACCTTC; CDR3 protein: CASSLGSAGQSRLYGYTF
clone size: NA; D gene: NA; J gene: TRBJ2-7; V gene: TRBV5-8; CDR3 DNA: TGTGCCAGCAGCTCGGGGTACTCCTACGAGCAGTACTTC; CDR3 protein: CASSSGYSYEQYF
clone size: NA; D gene: TRBD1; J gene: TRBJ2-4; V gene: TRBV29-1; CDR3 DNA: TGCAGCGCTCAGGGGGTCCTAGCCAAAAACATTCAGTACTTC; CDR3 protein: CSAQGVLAKNIQYF
clone size: NA; D gene: NA; J gene: TRBJ2-5; V gene: TRBV6-5; CDR3 DNA: TGTGCCAGCGCTCCCGAGAGGGGACAAGAGACCCAGTACTTC; CDR3 protein: CASAPERGQETQYF
clone size: NA; D gene: TRBD2; J gene: TRBJ2-1; V gene: TRBV2; CDR3 DNA: TGTGCCAGCACCGGGACTAGCGGGACCCTCTACAATGAGCAGTTCTTC; CDR3 protein: CASTGTSGTLYNEQFF
clone size: NA; D gene: TRBD2; J gene: TRBJ2-1; V gene: TRBV7-3; CDR3 DNA: TGTGCCAGCAGCCTAACCGGGACTAGCGCCAATGAGCAGTTCTTC; CDR3 protein: CASSLTGTSANEQFF
clone size: NA; D gene: NA; J gene: TRBJ2-3; V gene: TRBV7-3; CDR3 DNA: TGTGCCAGCAGCCCAGGGACTAGCACAGATACGCAGTATTTT; CDR3 protein: CASSPGTSTDTQYF
clone size: few; D gene: TRBD1; J gene: TRBJ1-2; V gene: TRBV19; CDR3 DNA: TGTGCCAGTAGTATGCTCCGGGACAGGGATGGCTACACCTTC; CDR3 protein: CASSMLRDRDGYTF
clone size: once; D gene: NA; J gene: TRBJ1-2; V gene: TRBV20-1; CDR3 DNA: TGCAGTGCTACAAGTTCTGGAGTCAACACCTTC; CDR3 protein: CSATSSGVNTF
clone size: NA; D gene: NA; J gene: TRBJ1-3; V gene: TRBV28; CDR3 DNA: TGTGCCAGCAGTTCGAGGAGCTGGTCCGTGGAAGGCACCATATATTTT; CDR3 protein: CASSSRSWSVEGTIYF
clone size: NA; D gene: TRBD1; J gene: TRBJ1-3; V gene: TRBV14; CDR3 DNA: TGTGCCAGCAGCCTTACATGGACAGGTGGTGGAAACACCATATATTTT; CDR3 protein: CASSLTWTGGGNTIYF
clone size: NA; D gene: NA; J gene: TRBJ2-7; V gene: TRBV5-1; CDR3 DNA: TGCGCCAGCAGCCTTCAGGGATCCGAGCAGTACTTC; CDR3 protein: CASSLQGSEQYF
clone size: NA; D gene: TRBD2; J gene: TRBJ2-5; V gene: TRBV25-1; CDR3 DNA: TGTGCCAGCAGTGAATTACACGGGAGGGCAGAGACCCAGTACTTC; CDR3 protein: CASSELHGRAETQYF
clone size: NA; D gene: NA; J gene: TRBJ1-1; V gene: TRBV18; CDR3 DNA: TGTGCCAGCTCACCACGAGAGGGGTCCACTGAAGCTTTCTTT; CDR3 protein: CASSPREGSTEAFF
clone size: NA; D gene: NA; J gene: TRBJ2-7; V gene: TRBV10-3; CDR3 DNA: TGTGCCATCAGTACAGGGTCTAACGCGAACGAGCAGTACTTC; CDR3 protein: CAISTGSNANEQYF
clone size: NA; D gene: NA; J gene: TRBJ2-3; V gene: TRBV25-1; CDR3 DNA: TGTGCCAGCAGTGATATCGGGGCAGATACGCAGTATTTT; CDR3 protein: CASSDIGADTQYF
clone size: NA; D gene: NA; J gene: TRBJ2-7; V gene: TRBV5-8; CDR3 DNA: TGTGCCAGCAGCCATCGAACAGGGAACTACTACGAGCAGTACTTC; CDR3 protein: CASSHRTGNYYEQYF
clone size: few; D gene: NA; J gene: TRBJ1-2; V gene: TRBV19; CDR3 DNA: TGTGCCAGTAGTATCGGCTCTGGCTACACCTTC; CDR3 protein: CASSIGSGYTF
clone size: few; D gene: NA; J gene: TRBJ1-2; V gene: TRBV2; CDR3 DNA: TGTGCCAGCACGGCCCTGCGGAACTATGGCTACACCTTC; CDR3 protein: CASTALRNYGYTF
clone size: few; D gene: NA; J gene: TRBJ1-5; V gene: TRBV19; CDR3 DNA: TGTGCCAGTAGTAACAAACGTAACTATCAGCCCCAGCATTTT; CDR3 protein: CASSNKRNYQPQHF
clone size: NA; D gene: TRBD1; J gene: TRBJ1-5; V gene: TRBV28; CDR3 DNA: TGTGCCAGCAGTTTAGGCCGGGACAGGGGGCATCAGCCCCAGCATTTT; CDR3 protein: CASSLGRDRGHQPQHF
clone size: NA; D gene: TRBD1; J gene: TRBJ2-7; V gene: TRBV6-5; CDR3 DNA: TGTGCCAGCAGTCTGAACAGGGGGGCCTACGAGCAGTACTTC; CDR3 protein: CASSLNRGAYEQYF
clone size: once; D gene: NA; J gene: TRBJ1-4; V gene: TRBV28; CDR3 DNA: TGTGCCAGCAGTTGGGGGGGGAGTGGGAATGAAAAACTGTTTTTT; CDR3 protein: CASSWGGSGNEKLFF
clone size: NA; D gene: NA; J gene: TRBJ2-7; V gene: TRBV10-1; CDR3 DNA: TGCGCCAGCACGGCTAGCCTATCCTACGAGCAGTACTTC; CDR3 protein: CASTASLSYEQYF